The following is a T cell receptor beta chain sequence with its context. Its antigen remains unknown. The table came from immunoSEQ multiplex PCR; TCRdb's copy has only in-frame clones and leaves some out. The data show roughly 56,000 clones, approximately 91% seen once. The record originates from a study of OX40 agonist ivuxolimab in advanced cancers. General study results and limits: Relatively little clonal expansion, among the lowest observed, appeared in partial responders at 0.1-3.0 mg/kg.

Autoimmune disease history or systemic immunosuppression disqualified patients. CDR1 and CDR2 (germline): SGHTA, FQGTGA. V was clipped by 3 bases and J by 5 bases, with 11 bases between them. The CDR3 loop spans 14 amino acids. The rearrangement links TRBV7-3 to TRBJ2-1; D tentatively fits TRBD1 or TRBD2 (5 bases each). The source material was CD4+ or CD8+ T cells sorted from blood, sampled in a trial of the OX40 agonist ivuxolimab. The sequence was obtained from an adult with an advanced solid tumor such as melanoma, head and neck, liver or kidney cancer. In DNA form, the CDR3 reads TGTGCCAGCAGCTTTGGGGGATTAAACAATGAGCAGTTCTTC. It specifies CASSFGGLNNEQFF.